The 10 T cell receptor beta chains below all came from one sample that was sequenced in a study of blood T cell repertoires in COVID-19. Method: immunoSEQ multiplex PCR; TCRdb's copy keeps in-frame clones and lacks some. The top ten hold about a tenth of the sample, which has about 130,000 clones, approximately 88% seen once. The sequenced material came from peripheral blood. These receptors came from a man aged 45 to 65 with acute or convalescent COVID-19.

The gene calls are TRBV19 and TRBJ1-2; 7 bases map to TRBD1. Germline assignment: CDR1 LNHDA and CDR2 SQIVND (reference sequence). CDR3 length equals 9 residues. J gave up 14 bases and V 9 bases, and 6 bases lay outside the gene matches. The CDR3: CARIPTGTF. The CDR3 region has the DNA TGTGCCAGAATTCCGACAGGGACCTTC.

The CDR3 loop is CASSKSGLAGGVPNEQFF. CDR3 bases: TGTGCCAGCAGCAAATCGGGGCTAGCGGGAGGAGTCCCCAATGAGCAGTTCTTC. The J gene is TRBJ2-1, the V gene TRBV21-1; the table's D call, TRBD2, has no DNA check behind it. TRBV21-1 is assigned pseudogene status. The CDR3 length is 18 residues.

The chain is built from TRBV11-2 and TRBJ1-2; TRBD1 aligns across 12 bases. The V segment lost 4 bases and the J segment 10 bases; nucleotides outside the gene matches: 4. The CDR3 spans 13 residues. Germline lookup yields CDR1 SGHAT and CDR2 FQNNGV. CDR3 DNA sequence: TGTGCCAGCAGCTGGGGGACAGGGGGCACCTACACCTTC. It is translated as CASSWGTGGTYTF.

The chain joins TRBV5-1 to TRBJ1-1, with D tentatively TRBD1 (6 bases). CDR1 SGHRS and CDR2 YFSETQ come from the germline V gene. V lost 4 bases to trimming and J lost 2 bases, with 21 bases between them. The CDR3 extends over 17 amino acids. The CDR3 bases are TGCGCCAGCAGCCGAATCCAACAGAGGGGGATCAACACTGAAGCTTTCTTT. This encodes CASSRIQQRGINTEAFF.

The CDR3 bases are TGTGCCAGAAAGACAGGTCGGGTTGAAAAACTGTTTTTT. This translates into CARKTGRVEKLFF. This chain joins TRBV6-4 and TRBJ1-4; perhaps TRBD1 as D (6 bases). Per germline, CDR1 MRHNA and CDR2 SNTAGT. This CDR3 is 13 amino acids long. The V end was cut by 9 bases, the J end by 7 bases, with 15 bases between.

Concerning this clone itself: The same CDR3 is also encoded by other DNA sequences in this sample. The chain recombines TRBV2 with TRBJ1-4; D possibly corresponds to TRBD1 (6 bases). Between the trimmed V and J ends, which lost 7 bases and 5 bases, there was a span of 11 bases. The CDR3 extends over 13 amino acids. Germline V gene lookup returns CDR1 SNHLY and CDR2 FYNNEI. The CDR3 spells CASTGQGNEKLFF. CDR3 coding DNA: TGTGCCAGCACGGGGCAGGGGAATGAAAAACTGTTTTTT.

The chain joins TRBV19 to TRBJ1-2, with TRBD1 matching over 8 bases. Germline V gene lookup returns CDR1 LNHDA and CDR2 SQIVND (reference sequence). The trim removed 3 bases at V and 8 bases at J, leaving 5 bases unmatched. CDR3 length: 13 amino acids. In nucleotides, the CDR3 is TGTGCCAGTAGTATCGACAGGGGCGAGGGCTACACCTTC. Translated, it gives CASSIDRGEGYTF.

The CDR3 loop is CASSQVRPRDNSPLHF. The CDR3 DNA reads as TGTGCCAGCAGCCAAGTTAGGCCTAGAGACAATTCACCCCTCCACTTT. The chain joins TRBV3-1 (or the pseudogene TRBV3-2) to TRBJ1-6; no reliable D call. V gave up 1 base and J gave up 7 bases, with 14 bases separating them. Germline-derived CDR1 and CDR2 are LGHDT and YNNKEL (reference sequence). The CDR3 extends over 16 amino acids.

The count of this clone is one. V is TRBV2 and J is TRBJ1-5; weak D call: TRBD1 (6 bases). Germline-derived CDR1 and CDR2 are SNHLY and FYNNEI. The ends were cut back, 9 bases at V and 7 bases at J, with 16 bases in the middle. The CDR3 loop spans 13 amino acids. CDR3 coding DNA: TGTGCCAGAGGGGGATCTCCGAACCAGCCCCAGCATTTT. It is translated as CARGGSPNQPQHF.

The genes are TRBV6-4 and TRBJ1-2, with TRBD1 identical over 8 bases. Per the germline V gene, CDR1 is MRHNA and CDR2 is SNTAGT. With 0 bases clipped from V and 5 bases from J, the junction kept 8 bases outside the gene matches. CDR3 length: 16 residues. CDR3: CASSDSIRQGRYGYTF. CDR3 in DNA: TGTGCCAGCAGTGACTCGATACGACAGGGGAGATATGGCTACACCTTC.